This TCR beta chain was sequenced in a study of T cells in Graves' hyperthyroidism and ophthalmopathy. TCR beta CDR3 region amplification was performed from RNA transcripts. Using the HTBI primer set, a first-round RT-PCR was run on the TCR CDR3. TCRdb passed the multiplex PCR reads through MiXCR, listing each CDR3 protein once. The sample has approximately 640,000 distinct CDR3 sequences, 17% seen once. V was pared by 0 bases and J by 4 bases, with 10 bases between. Germline CDR1 SGHRS, CDR2 YFSETQ. This CDR3 region has 15 residues. The rearrangement uses TRBV5-1 and TRBJ2-2, with D tentatively TRBD1 or TRBD2 (5 bases each). The sequence derives from a man aged 50-60 years with Graves' hyperthyroidism. Material: blood. CDR3 in DNA: TGCGCCAGCAGCTTGGTGGGGACGAGCACCGGGGAGCTGTTTTTT. It yields the protein CASSLVGTSTGELFF.